Following are 10 T cell receptor beta chains from one sample sequenced in a study of PD-1 blockade in mismatch repair-deficient tumors. Data came from immunoSEQ multiplex PCR; TCRdb stores just in-frame clones and leaves some out. Among approximately 100,000 clones listed, roughly four fifths were seen once. The source was peripheral blood, collected 30 to 36 weeks after starting pembrolizumab. These receptors were collected from an adult with mismatch repair-deficient cancer.

The CDR3 reads CASSRGDYGYTF. The CDR3 DNA sequence: TGTGCCAGTTCGAGGGGGGACTATGGCTACACCTTC. This rearrangement joins TRBV7-9 to TRBJ1-2; possible D gene TRBD1, 6 bases. Germline CDR1 reads SEHNR; CDR2 reads FQNEAQ (reference sequence). V dropped 9 bases and J dropped 3 bases, with 11 bases sitting between them. This CDR3 has 12 amino acids.

The rearrangement uses TRBV6-6 and TRBJ1-1, with TRBD1 identical over 7 bases. The germline CDR1 and CDR2 sequences are MNHNY and SVGAGI (reference sequence). The CDR3 spans 13 residues. Trimming cost V 6 bases and J 1 base; bases outside gene matches: 2. CDR3 nucleotide sequence: TGTGCCAGCAGCGGACAGGAGAACACTGAAGCTTTCTTT. Encoded protein: CASSGQENTEAFF.

This chain connects TRBV6-5 to TRBJ1-5, with D unclear. Germline assignment: CDR1 MNHEY and CDR2 SVGAGI. V lost 5 bases to trimming and J lost 7 bases, with 15 bases between them. CDR3 size: 14 residues. The CDR3 DNA reads TGTGCCAGCAGTCTGGACCGCCGTAGCCAGCCCCAGCATTTT. The encoded protein is CASSLDRRSQPQHF.

The V call is TRBV2, the J call TRBJ1-5, with 7 nucleotides matching TRBD1. CDR1 SNHLY and CDR2 FYNNEI come from the germline V gene. The CDR3 extends over 14 amino acids. Unmatched junction bases numbered 1, after V lost 0 bases and J lost 5 bases. CDR3 in DNA: TGTGCCAGCAGTGAAGCACAGGGGTATCAGCCCCAGCATTTT. Encoded protein: CASSEAQGYQPQHF.

This clone was seen more than once but under ten times. The chain recombines TRBV7-9 with TRBJ1-3; weak D call: TRBD1 (6 bases). CDR3 size: 13 residues. V was pared by 5 bases and J by 8 bases, with 13 bases between. Germline V gene lookup returns CDR1 SEHNR and CDR2 FQNEAQ (reference sequence). The DNA of the CDR3 is TGTGCCAGCAGCGCCTTAAGGGGGGACACCATATATTTT. As protein: CASSALRGDTIYF. Full variable domain (outside the CDR3, taken from reference TRBV7-9 and TRBJ1-3): DTGVSQNPRHKITKRGQNVTFRCDPISEHNRLYWYRQTLGQGPEFLTYFQNEAQLEKSRLLSDRFSAERPKGSFSTLEIQRTEQGDSAMYLCASSALRGDTIYFGEGSWLTVV.

V and J are TRBV29-1 and TRBJ1-2, with D uncertain. Looked up from germline, CDR1 is SQVTM and CDR2 is ANQGSEA. The CDR3 contains 14 residues. The V and J ends lost 6 bases and 2 bases respectively, with 16 bases between them. The CDR3 nucleotides are TGCAGCGTCCGAGGTGGGTTACCCAACTATGGCTACACCTTC. This codes for CSVRGGLPNYGYTF.

The chain employs TRBV13 and TRBJ2-4; the D gene could be TRBD1 or TRBD2 (5 bases each). Trimming stripped 0 bases from V and 5 bases from J, with 23 bases between. This CDR3 is 19 amino acids long. Germline-derived CDR1 and CDR2 are PRHDT and FYEKMQ (reference sequence). The CDR3 DNA reads TGTGCCAGCAGCTTAGGGGGACCGCGGGCCCGATACGCTCAAAACATTCAGTACTTC. It specifies CASSLGGPRARYAQNIQYF.

The rearrangement uses TRBV30 and TRBJ2-1, with 12 bases fitting TRBD2. The CDR3 contains 15 residues. Trimming cost V 0 bases and J 8 bases; bases outside gene matches: 5. Germline V gives CDR1 GTSNPN, CDR2 SVGIG (reference sequence). The DNA for the CDR3 is TGTGCCTGGAGTGTACGGGCTAGCGGGAGGGATGAGCAGTTCTTC. The encoded protein is CAWSVRASGRDEQFF.

This clone was counted a few times. The V and J genes are TRBV5-1 and TRBJ2-3, with TRBD2 as a possible D gene (7 bases). V was shortened by 4 bases and J by 3 bases, with 15 bases between the two germline ends. CDR1 and CDR2 from the germline V gene are SGHRS and YFSETQ. The CDR3 covers 15 residues. The DNA of the CDR3 is TGCGCCAGCAGCAACTGGAGGGGGGGAACAGATACGCAGTATTTT. Translated: CASSNWRGGTDTQYF.

This clone was found many times. The rearrangement uses TRBV2 and TRBJ2-7, with 11 bases aligning to TRBD2. The CDR3 covers 13 residues. Germline V gene data show CDR1 as SNHLY and CDR2 as FYNNEI. The ends lost 9 bases at V and 6 bases at J; junction bases unmatched: 7. This CDR3 is CARGTSGSREQYF. CDR3 coding DNA: TGTGCCAGGGGAACTAGCGGGAGCCGCGAGCAGTACTTC.